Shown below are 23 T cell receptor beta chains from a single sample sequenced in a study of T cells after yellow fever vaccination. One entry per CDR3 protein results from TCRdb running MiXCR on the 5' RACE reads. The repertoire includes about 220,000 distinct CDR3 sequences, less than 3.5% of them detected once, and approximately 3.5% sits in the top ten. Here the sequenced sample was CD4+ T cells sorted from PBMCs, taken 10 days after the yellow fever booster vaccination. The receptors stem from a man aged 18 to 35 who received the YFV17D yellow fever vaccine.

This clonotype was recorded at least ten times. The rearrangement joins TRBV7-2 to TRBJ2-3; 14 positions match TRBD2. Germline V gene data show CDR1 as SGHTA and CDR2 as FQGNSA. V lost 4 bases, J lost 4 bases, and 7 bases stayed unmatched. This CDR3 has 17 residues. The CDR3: CASSSAGLAGVPDTQYF. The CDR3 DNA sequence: TGTGCCAGCAGCTCGGCGGGACTAGCGGGGGTCCCAGATACGCAGTATTTT.

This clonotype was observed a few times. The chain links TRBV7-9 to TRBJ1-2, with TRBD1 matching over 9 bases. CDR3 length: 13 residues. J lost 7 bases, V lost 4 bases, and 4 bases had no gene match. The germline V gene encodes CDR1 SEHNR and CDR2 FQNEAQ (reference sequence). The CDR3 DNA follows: TGTGCCAGCAGCTGGACAGGGGAGCTTGGCTACACCTTC. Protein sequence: CASSWTGELGYTF. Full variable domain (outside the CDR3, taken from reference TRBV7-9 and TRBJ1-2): DTGVSQNPRHKITKRGQNVTFRCDPISEHNRLYWYRQTLGQGPEFLTYFQNEAQLEKSRLLSDRFSAERPKGSFSTLEIQRTEQGDSAMYLCASSWTGELGYTFGSGTRLTVV.

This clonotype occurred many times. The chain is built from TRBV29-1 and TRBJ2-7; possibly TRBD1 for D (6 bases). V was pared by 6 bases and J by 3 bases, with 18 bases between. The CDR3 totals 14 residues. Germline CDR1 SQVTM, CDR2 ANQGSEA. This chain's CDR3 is CSVGLGTKFYEQYF. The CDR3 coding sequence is TGCAGCGTGGGGCTCGGGACAAAGTTCTACGAGCAGTACTTC.

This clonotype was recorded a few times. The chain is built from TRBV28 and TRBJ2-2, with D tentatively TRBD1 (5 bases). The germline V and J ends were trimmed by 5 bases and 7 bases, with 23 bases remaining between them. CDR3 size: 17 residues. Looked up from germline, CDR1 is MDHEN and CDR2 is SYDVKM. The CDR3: CASSPPFGALLGGELFF. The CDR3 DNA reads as TGTGCCAGCAGTCCCCCCTTTGGGGCCTTATTAGGCGGGGAGCTGTTTTTT.

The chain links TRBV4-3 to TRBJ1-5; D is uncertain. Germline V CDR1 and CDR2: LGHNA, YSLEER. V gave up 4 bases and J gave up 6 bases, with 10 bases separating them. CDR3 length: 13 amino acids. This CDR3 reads CASSPGEGQPQHF. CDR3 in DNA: TGCGCCAGCAGCCCCGGAGAAGGTCAGCCCCAGCATTTT.

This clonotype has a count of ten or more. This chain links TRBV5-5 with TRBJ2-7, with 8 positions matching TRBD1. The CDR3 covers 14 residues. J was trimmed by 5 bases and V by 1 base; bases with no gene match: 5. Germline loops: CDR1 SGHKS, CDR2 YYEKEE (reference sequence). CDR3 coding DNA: TGTGCCAGCAGCTTGTTGACAGGGGACCACGAGCAGTACGTC. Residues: CASSLLTGDHEQYV.

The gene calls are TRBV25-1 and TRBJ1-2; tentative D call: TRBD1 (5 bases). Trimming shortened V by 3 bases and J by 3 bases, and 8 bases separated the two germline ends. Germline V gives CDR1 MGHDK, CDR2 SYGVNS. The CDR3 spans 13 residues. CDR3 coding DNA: TGTGCCAGCAGTGACACAGGCCACTATGGCTACACCTTC. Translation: CASSDTGHYGYTF.

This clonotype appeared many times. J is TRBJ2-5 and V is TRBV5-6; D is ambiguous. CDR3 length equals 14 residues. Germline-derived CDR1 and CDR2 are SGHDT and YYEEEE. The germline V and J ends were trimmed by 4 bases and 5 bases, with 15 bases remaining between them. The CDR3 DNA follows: TGTGCCAGCAGCCCCCCAGGTGTCCGGGAGACCCAGTACTTC. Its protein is CASSPPGVRETQYF.

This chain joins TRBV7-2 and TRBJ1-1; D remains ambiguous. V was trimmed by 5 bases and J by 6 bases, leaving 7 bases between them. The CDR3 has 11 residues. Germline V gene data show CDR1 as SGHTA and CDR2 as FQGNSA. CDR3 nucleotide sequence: TGTGCCAGCAGCGCTAACGCTGAAGCTTTCTTT. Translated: CASSANAEAFF.

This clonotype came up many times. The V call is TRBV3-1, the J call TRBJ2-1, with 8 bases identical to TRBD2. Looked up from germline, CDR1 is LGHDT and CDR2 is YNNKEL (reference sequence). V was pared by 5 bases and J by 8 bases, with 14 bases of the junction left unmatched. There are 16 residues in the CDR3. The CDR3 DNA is TGTGCCAGCAGCAGCCAATTTCGGGGGGGCCTCTATGAGCAGTTCTTC. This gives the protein CASSSQFRGGLYEQFF.

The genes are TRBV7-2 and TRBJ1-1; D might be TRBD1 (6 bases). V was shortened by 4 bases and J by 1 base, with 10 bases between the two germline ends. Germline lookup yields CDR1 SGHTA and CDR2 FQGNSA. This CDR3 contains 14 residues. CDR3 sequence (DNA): TGTGCCAGCAGCTCGCTGACAGGGAACACTGAAGCTTTCTTT. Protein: CASSSLTGNTEAFF.

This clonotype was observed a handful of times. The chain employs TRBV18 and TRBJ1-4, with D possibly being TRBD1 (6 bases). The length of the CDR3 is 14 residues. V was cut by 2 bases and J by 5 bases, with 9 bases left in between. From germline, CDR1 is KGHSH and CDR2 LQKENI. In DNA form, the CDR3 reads TGTGCCAGCTCACCAACTGGACAGAATGAAAAACTGTTTTTT. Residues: CASSPTGQNEKLFF.

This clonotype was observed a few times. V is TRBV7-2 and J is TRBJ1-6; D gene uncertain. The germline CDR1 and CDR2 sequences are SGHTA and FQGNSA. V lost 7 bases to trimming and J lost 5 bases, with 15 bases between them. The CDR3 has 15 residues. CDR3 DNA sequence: TGTGCCAGCACCCCCAGTACGGCCAATAATTCACCCCTCCACTTT. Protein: CASTPSTANNSPLHF.

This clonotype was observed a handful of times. The CDR3, as DNA: TGCGCCAGTAGTAGGACAGGGACAGGGGGCAGCACCGGGGAGCTGTTTTTT. Protein sequence: CASSRTGTGGSTGELFF. The gene calls are TRBV4-3 and TRBJ2-2; 12 bases agree with TRBD1. CDR1 is LGHNA and CDR2 is YSLEER in the germline V gene. Losses at the gene ends were 9 bases for V and 4 bases for J; bases not matched to a gene: 12. The CDR3 loop spans 17 amino acids.

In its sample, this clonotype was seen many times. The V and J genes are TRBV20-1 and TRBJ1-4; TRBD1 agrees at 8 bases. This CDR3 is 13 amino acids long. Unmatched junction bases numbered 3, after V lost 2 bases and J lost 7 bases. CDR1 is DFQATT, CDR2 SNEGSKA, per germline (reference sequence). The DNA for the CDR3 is TGCAGTGCTAGATACGACAGGGGTGAAAAACTGTTTTTT. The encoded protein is CSARYDRGEKLFF.

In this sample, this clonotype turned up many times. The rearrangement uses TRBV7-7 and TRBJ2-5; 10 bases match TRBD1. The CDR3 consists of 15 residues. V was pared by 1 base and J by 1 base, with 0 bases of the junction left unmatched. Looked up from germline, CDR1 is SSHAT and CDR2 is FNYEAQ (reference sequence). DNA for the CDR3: TGTGCCAGCAGCTTAGGGACAGGGGGCCAAGAGACCCAGTACTTC. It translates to CASSLGTGGQETQYF.

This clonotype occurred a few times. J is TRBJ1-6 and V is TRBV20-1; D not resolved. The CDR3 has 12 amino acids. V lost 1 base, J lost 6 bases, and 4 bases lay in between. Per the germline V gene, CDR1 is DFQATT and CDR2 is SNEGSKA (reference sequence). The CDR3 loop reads CSARGLNSPLHF. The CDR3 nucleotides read TGCAGTGCTAGAGGACTTAATTCACCCCTCCACTTT.

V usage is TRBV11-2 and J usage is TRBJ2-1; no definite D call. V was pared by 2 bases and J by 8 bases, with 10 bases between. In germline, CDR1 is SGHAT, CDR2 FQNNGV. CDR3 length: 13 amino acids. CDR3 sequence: CASSLRAFDEQFF. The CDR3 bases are TGTGCCAGCAGCTTACGAGCATTCGATGAGCAGTTCTTC.

The CDR3 sequence is CASSAPGGLETQYF. CDR3 coding DNA: TGCGCCAGCAGCGCACCGGGGGGGCTGGAGACCCAGTACTTC. This chain links TRBV5-1 with TRBJ2-5, with 8 positions matching TRBD2. Germline V CDR1 and CDR2: SGHRS, YFSETQ. V was pared by 4 bases and J by 5 bases, with 7 bases of the junction left unmatched. This CDR3 comprises 14 residues.

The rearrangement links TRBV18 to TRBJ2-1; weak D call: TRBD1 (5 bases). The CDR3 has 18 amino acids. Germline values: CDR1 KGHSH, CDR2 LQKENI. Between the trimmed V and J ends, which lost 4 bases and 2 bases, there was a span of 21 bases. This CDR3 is CASSQGPGSPVAYNEQFF. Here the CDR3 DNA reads TGTGCCAGCTCACAGGGTCCAGGGTCCCCTGTTGCCTACAATGAGCAGTTCTTC.

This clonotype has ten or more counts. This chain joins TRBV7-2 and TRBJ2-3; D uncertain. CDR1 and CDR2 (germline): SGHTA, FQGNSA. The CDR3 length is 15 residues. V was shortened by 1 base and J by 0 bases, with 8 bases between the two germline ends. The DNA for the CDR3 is TGTGCCAGCAGCTTAGAGTACCAAAGCACAGATACGCAGTATTTT. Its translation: CASSLEYQSTDTQYF.

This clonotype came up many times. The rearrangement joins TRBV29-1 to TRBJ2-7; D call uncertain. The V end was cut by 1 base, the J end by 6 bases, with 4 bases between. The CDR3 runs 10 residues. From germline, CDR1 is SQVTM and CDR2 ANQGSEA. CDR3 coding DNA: TGCAGCGTTGAAGGGCCCGAGCAGTACTTC. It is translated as CSVEGPEQYF.

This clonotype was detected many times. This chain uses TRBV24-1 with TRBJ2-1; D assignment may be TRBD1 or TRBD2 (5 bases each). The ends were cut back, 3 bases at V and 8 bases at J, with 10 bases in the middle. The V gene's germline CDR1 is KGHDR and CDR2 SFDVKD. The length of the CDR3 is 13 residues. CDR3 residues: CATSDGAGDEQFF. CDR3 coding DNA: TGTGCCACCAGTGATGGGGCCGGGGATGAGCAGTTCTTC.